This TCR beta chain was recorded in a study of blood T cell repertoires in COVID-19. Clones were sequenced by immunoSEQ multiplex PCR, and TCRdb holds only the in-frame ones, with some missing. The sample yields 200,000 to 300,000 clones, 86% seen once. This clone was found once. Sequencing was performed on peripheral blood. The origin of this receptor is an elderly man with acute or convalescent COVID-19.

Written as DNA, the CDR3 is TGCGCCAGCAGCCGGATCGGTACAGGGCCCACCTACAATGAGCAGTTCTTC. Its translation: CASSRIGTGPTYNEQFF. This rearrangement joins TRBV5-1 to TRBJ2-1, with D possibly TRBD1 on 6 matching bases. V lost 4 bases and J 2 bases, leaving 19 bases between the germline ends. The CDR3 totals 17 residues. CDR1 is SGHRS, CDR2 YFSETQ, per germline.